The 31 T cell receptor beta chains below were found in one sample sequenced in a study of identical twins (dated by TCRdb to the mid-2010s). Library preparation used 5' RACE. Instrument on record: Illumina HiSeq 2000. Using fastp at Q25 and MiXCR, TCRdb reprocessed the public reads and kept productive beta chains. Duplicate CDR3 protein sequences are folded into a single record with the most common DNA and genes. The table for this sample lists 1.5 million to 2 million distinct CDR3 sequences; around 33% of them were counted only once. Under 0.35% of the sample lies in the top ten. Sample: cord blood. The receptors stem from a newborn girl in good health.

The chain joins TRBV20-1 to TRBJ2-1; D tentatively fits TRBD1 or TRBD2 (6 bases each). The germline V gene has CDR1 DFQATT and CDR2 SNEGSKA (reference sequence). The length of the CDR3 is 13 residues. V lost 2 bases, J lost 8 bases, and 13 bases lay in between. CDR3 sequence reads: CSARLGGIDEQFF. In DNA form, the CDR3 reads TGCAGTGCTAGACTAGGGGGGATCGATGAGCAGTTCTTC.

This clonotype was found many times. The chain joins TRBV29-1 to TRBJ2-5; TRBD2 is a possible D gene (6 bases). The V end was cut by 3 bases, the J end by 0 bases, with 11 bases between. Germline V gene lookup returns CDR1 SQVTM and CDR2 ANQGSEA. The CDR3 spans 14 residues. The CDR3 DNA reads TGCAGCGTTGACCCGGGACTCCACCAAGAGACCCAGTACTTC. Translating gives CSVDPGLHQETQYF.

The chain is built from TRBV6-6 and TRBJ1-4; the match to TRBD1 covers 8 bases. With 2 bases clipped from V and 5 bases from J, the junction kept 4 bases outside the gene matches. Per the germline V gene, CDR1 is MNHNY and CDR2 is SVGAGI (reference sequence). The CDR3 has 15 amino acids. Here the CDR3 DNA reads TGTGCCAGCAGTTACCGACAGGGGCGGAATGAAAAACTGTTTTTT. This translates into CASSYRQGRNEKLFF.

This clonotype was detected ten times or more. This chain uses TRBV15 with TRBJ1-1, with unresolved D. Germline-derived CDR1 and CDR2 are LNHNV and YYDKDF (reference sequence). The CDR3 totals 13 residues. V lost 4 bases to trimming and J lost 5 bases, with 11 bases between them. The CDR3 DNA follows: TGTGCCACCAGCATTAGGGAGGCGACTGAAGCTTTCTTT. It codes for CATSIREATEAFF. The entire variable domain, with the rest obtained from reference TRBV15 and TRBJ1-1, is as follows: DAMVIQNPRYQVTQFGKPVTLSCSQTLNHNVMYWYQQKSSQAPKLLFHYYDKDFNNEADTPDNFQSRRPNTSFCFLDIRSPGLGDTAMYLCATSIREATEAFFGQGTRLTVV.

The chain's CDR3 is CSVEAEPTGGYTF. The CDR3 DNA reads as TGCAGCGTTGAAGCGGAACCGACGGGGGGCTACACCTTC. J is TRBJ1-2 and V is TRBV29-1; the D is unclear. Germline V gene sequence: CDR1 SQVTM, CDR2 ANQGSEA. This CDR3 has 13 amino acids. V was shortened by 1 base and J by 8 bases, with 14 bases between the two germline ends.

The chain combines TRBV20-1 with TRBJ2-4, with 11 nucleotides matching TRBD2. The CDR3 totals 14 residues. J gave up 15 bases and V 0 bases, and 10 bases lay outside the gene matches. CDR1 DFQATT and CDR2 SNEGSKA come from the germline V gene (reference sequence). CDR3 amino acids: CSARDGTSGLSGYF. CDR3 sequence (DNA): TGCAGTGCTAGAGATGGGACTAGCGGCCTAAGTGGGTACTTC.

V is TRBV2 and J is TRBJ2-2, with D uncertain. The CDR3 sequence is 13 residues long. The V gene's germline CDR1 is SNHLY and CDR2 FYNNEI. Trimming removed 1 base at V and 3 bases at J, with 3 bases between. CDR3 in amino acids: CASSEGHTGELFF. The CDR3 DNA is TGTGCCAGCAGTGAAGGGCACACCGGGGAGCTGTTTTTT.

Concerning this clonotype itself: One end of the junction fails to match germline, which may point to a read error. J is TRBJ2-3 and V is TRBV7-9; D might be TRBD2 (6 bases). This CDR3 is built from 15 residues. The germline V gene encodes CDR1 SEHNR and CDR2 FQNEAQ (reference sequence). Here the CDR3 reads CASSKRREHTDKQYF. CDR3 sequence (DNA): TGTGCCAGCAGCAAAAGGCGGGAACACACAGATAAGCAGTATTTT.

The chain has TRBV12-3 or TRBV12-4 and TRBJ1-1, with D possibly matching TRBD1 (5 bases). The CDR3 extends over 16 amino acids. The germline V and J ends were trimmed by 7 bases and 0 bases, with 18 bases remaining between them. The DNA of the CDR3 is TGTGCCAGCACTCTATCGGGGGGGAGGATGAACACTGAAGCTTTCTTT. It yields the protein CASTLSGGRMNTEAFF.

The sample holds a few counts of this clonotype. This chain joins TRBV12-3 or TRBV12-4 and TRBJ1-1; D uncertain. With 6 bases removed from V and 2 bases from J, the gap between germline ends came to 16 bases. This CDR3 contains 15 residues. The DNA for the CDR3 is TGTGCCAGCAGCTCGGGATCACCGATTAACACTGAAGCTTTCTTT. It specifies CASSSGSPINTEAFF.

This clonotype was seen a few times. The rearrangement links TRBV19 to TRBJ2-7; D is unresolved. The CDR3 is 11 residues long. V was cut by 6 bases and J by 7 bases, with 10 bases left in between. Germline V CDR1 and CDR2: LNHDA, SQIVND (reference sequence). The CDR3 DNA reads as TGTGCCAGTAGACCGGGTCGGGAGCAGTACTTC. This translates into CASRPGREQYF.

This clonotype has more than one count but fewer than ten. DNA of the CDR3: TGTGCCAGCTTGGGGGGCTCCTACAATGAGCAGTTCTTC. Encoded protein: CASLGGSYNEQFF. The V call is TRBV2, the J call TRBJ2-1, with D perhaps matching TRBD2 (6 bases). Per the germline V gene, CDR1 is SNHLY and CDR2 is FYNNEI. The CDR3 covers 13 residues. Trimming left V 8 bases short and J 0 bases short, with 8 bases between.

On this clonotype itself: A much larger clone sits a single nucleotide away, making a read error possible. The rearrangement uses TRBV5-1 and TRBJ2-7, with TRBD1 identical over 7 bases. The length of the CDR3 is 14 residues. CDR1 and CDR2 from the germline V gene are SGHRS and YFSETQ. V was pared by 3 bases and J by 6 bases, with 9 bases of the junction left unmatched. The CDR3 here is CASSYKGQICEQYF. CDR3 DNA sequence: TGCGCCAGCAGCTACAAGGGACAGATCTGCGAGCAGTACTTC.

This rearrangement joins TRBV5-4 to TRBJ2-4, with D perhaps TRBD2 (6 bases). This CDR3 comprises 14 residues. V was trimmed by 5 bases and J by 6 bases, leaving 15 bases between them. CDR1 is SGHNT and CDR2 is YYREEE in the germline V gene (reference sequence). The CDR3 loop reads CASSFGTLGNIQYF. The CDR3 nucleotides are TGTGCCAGCAGTTTTGGGACTCTGGGAAACATTCAGTACTTC.

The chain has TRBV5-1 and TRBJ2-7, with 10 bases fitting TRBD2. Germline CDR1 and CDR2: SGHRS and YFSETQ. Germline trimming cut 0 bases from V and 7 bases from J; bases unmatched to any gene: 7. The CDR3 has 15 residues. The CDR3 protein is CASSLVTSGNNEQYF. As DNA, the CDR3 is TGCGCCAGCAGCTTGGTAACTAGCGGGAACAATGAGCAGTACTTC.

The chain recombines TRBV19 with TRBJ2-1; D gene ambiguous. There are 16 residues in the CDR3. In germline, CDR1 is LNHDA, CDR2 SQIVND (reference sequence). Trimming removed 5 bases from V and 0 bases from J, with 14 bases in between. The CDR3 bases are TGTGCCAGTAGTGCTATGCGGCTGAGCTCCTACAATGAGCAGTTCTTC. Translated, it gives CASSAMRLSSYNEQFF.

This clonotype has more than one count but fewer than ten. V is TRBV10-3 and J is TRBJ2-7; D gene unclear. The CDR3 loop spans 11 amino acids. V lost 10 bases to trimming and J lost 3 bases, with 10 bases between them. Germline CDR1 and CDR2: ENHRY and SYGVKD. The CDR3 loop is CATSDHYEQYF. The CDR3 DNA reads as TGTGCCACCTCGGACCACTACGAGCAGTACTTC.

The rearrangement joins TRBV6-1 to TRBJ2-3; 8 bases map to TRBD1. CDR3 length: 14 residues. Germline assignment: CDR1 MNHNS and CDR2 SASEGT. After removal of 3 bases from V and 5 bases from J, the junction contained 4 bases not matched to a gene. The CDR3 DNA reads TGTGCCAGCAGTGAGGACAGGGTGGTAGATACGCAGTATTTT. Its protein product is CASSEDRVVDTQYF.

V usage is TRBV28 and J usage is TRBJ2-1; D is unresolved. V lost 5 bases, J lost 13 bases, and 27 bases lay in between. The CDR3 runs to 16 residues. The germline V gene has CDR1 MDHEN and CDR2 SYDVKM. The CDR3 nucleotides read TGTGCCAGCAGTCCCCATAGATTTGGGCACAAAGAGACCCAGTTCTTC. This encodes CASSPHRFGHKETQFF.

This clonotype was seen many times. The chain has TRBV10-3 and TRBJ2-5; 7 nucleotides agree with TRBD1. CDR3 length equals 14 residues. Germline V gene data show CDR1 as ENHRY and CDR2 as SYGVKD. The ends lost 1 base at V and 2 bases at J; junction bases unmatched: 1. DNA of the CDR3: TGTGCCATCAGTGAGTTGACAGGGCAAGAGACCCAGTACTTC. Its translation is CAISELTGQETQYF.

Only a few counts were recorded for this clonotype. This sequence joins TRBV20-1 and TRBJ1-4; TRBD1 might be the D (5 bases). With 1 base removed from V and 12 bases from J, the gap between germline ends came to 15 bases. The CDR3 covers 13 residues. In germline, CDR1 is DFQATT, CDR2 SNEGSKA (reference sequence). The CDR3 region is CSARGMDTEELFF. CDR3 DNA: TGCAGTGCTAGAGGGATGGACACCGAGGAACTGTTTTTT.

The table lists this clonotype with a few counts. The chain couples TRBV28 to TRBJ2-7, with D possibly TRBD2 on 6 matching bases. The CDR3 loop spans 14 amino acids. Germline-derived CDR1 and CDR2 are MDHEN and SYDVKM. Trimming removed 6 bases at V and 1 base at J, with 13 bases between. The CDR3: CASRSPSESYEQYF. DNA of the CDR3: TGTGCCAGCAGGTCTCCTAGCGAGTCCTACGAGCAGTACTTC.

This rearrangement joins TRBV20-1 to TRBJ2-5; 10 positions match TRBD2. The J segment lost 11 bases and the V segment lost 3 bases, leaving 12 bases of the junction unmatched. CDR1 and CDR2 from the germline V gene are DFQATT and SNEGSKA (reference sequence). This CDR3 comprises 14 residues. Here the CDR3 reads CSASGRLAGNEQYF. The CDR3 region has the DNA TGCAGTGCTAGCGGCAGACTAGCGGGCAATGAGCAGTACTTC.

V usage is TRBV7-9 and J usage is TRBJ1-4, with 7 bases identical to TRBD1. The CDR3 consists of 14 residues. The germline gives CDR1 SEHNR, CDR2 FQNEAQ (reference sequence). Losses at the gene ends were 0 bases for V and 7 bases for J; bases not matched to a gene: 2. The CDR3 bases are TGTGCCAGCAGCTTAGCAGGGACAGCTGAAAAACTGTTTTTT. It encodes CASSLAGTAEKLFF.

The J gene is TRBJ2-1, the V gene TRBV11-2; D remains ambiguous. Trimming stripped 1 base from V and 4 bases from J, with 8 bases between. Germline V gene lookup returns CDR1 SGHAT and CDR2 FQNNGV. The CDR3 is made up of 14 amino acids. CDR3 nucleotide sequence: TGTGCCAGCAGCTTAGGTTGGATTTACAATGAGCAGTTCTTC. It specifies CASSLGWIYNEQFF.

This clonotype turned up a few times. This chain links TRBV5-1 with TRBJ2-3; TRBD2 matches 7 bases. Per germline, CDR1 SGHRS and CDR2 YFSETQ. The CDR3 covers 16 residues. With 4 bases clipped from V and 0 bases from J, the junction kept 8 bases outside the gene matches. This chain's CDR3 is CASSRGDSGSTDTQYF. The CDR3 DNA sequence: TGCGCCAGCAGCCGCGGTGATAGCGGGAGCACAGATACGCAGTATTTT.

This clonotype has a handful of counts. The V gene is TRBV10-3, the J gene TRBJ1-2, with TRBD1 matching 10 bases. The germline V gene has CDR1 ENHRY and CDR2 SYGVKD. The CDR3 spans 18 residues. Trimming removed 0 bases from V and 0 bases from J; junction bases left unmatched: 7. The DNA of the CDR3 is TGTGCCATCAGTGAGTCGCCCGGGACAGGGGACCCTAACTATGGCTACACCTTC. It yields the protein CAISESPGTGDPNYGYTF.

The CDR3 DNA reads as TGTGCCAGCAGCTTAGATTTAAGGTCGGCATTCCGACTAGCCCCTTACAATGAGCAGTACTTC. As protein: CASSLDLRSAFRLAPYNEQYF. The chain employs TRBV11-3 and TRBJ2-5; 7 bases map to TRBD2. The ends lost 0 bases at V and 11 bases at J; junction bases unmatched: 30. The germline gives CDR1 SGHNT, CDR2 YENEEA. The CDR3 runs to 21 residues.

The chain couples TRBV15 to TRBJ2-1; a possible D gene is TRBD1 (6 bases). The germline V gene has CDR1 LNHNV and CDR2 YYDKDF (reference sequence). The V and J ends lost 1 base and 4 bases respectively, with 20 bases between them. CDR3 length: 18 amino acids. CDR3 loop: CATSRGGASDRSYNEQFF. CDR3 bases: TGTGCCACCAGCAGAGGAGGAGCGAGCGACAGGAGTTACAATGAGCAGTTCTTC. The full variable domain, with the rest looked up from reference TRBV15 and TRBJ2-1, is DAMVIQNPRYQVTQFGKPVTLSCSQTLNHNVMYWYQQKSSQAPKLLFHYYDKDFNNEADTPDNFQSRRPNTSFCFLDIRSPGLGDTAMYLCATSRGGASDRSYNEQFFGPGTRLTVL.

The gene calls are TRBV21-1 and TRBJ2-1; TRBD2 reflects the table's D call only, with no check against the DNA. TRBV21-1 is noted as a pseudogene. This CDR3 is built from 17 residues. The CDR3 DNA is TGTGCCGGCAGCAAAGAGCAACTAGCGGGGATGGACAATGAGCAGTTCTTC. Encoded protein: CAGSKEQLAGMDNEQFF.

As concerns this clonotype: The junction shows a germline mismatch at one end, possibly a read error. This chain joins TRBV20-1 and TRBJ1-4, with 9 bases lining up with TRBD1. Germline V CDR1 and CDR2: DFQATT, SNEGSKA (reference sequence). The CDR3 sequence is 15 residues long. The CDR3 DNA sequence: TGCAGTGCTAGAGAAACCGGGACAGGGAATGAAAAACCGTTTTTT. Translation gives CSARETGTGNEKPFF.